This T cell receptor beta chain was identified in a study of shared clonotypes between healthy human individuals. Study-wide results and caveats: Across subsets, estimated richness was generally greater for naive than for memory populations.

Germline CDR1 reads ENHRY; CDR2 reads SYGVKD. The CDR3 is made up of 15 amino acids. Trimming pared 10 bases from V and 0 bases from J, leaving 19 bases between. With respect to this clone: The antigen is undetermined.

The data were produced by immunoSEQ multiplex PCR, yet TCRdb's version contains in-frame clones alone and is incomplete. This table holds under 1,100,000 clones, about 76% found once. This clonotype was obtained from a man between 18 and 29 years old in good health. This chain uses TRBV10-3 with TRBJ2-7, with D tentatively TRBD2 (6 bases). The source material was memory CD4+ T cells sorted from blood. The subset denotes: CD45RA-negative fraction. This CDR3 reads CATSKGDGSSYEQYF. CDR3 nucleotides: TGTGCCACCTCGAAAGGGGACGGGAGCTCCTACGAGCAGTACTTC.